These 23 T cell receptor beta chains were all obtained from the same sample, sequenced in a study of OX40 agonist ivuxolimab in advanced cancers. Sequencing was performed with immunoSEQ multiplex PCR; in TCRdb, only in-frame clones are kept and a portion is missing. Here the sample spans more than 50,000 clones, 80% to 90% being singletons. The source material was CD4+ or CD8+ T cells sorted from blood, sampled in a trial of the OX40 agonist ivuxolimab. The source is an adult with an advanced solid tumor such as melanoma, head and neck, liver or kidney cancer.

The chain uses TRBV10-2 and TRBJ2-1, with D tentatively TRBD2 (5 bases). Germline V gene lookup returns CDR1 WSHSY and CDR2 SAAADI. V lost 8 bases to trimming and J lost 0 bases, with 11 bases between them. This CDR3 comprises 14 residues. CDR3 residues: CASGRLSSYNEQFF. The CDR3, as DNA: TGCGCCAGCGGGCGACTAAGCTCCTACAATGAGCAGTTCTTC.

The V and J genes are TRBV5-1 and TRBJ2-5; TRBD2 agrees at 13 bases. The CDR3 totals 18 residues. Germline V CDR1 and CDR2: SGHRS, YFSETQ. Trimming at V came to 4 bases and at J to 0 bases, leaving 9 bases not matched to a gene. DNA for the CDR3: TGCGCCAGCAGCCTGGGGACTAGCGGGGTATTAGACCAAGAGACCCAGTACTTC. Translating it yields CASSLGTSGVLDQETQYF.

This clone appeared a few times. The chain recombines TRBV6-1 with TRBJ1-5; the D gene is possibly TRBD1 (6 bases). This CDR3 is 14 amino acids long. Germline V gene data show CDR1 as MNHNS and CDR2 as SASEGT. V was cut by 6 bases and J by 7 bases, with 16 bases left in between. The CDR3 DNA sequence: TGTGCCAGCAGCCGAAACAGGGTAGTCCAGCCCCAGCATTTT. Amino acid sequence: CASSRNRVVQPQHF.

The rearrangement uses TRBV28 and TRBJ2-7, with 8 bases identical to TRBD1. Germline CDR1 reads MDHEN; CDR2 reads SYDVKM. With V trimmed by 8 bases and J by 4 bases, 7 bases remained unmatched. The CDR3 is 13 amino acids. The CDR3 reads CASHDRGRYEQYF. The CDR3 nucleotides read TGTGCCAGCCACGACAGGGGAAGGTACGAGCAGTACTTC.

In its sample, this clone was seen a few times. This sequence joins TRBV6-5 and TRBJ2-3, with a tentative D call TRBD1 (6 bases). Germline V gene data show CDR1 as MNHEY and CDR2 as SVGAGI. V gave up 1 base and J gave up 7 bases, with 12 bases separating them. This CDR3 spans 14 amino acids. The CDR3 reads CASSYLSGEYTQYF. As DNA, the CDR3 is TGTGCCAGCAGTTACTTATCAGGGGAATATACGCAGTATTTT.

A word on this clone: A junction boundary mismatches the germline segment, possibly from a read error. The rearrangement uses TRBV2 and TRBJ1-5; the D gene is possibly TRBD1 (6 bases). This CDR3 has 14 residues. CDR1 is SNHLY and CDR2 is FYNNEI in the germline V gene. CDR3 region: CACSGGAGNQPQHF. For the CDR3, the DNA is TGTGCCTGCAGTGGGGGCGCGGGCAATCAGCCCCAGCATTTT.

A word on this clone: The sample has other DNA sequences that encode this CDR3 too. The chain employs TRBV5-8 and TRBJ2-1; D is unclear. Germline CDR1 is SGHTS and CDR2 is YDEGEE. Deletions cut 0 bases from V and 9 bases from J, with 4 bases between. This CDR3 is built from 11 residues. The CDR3: CASSLVVEQFF. The CDR3 DNA reads as TGTGCCAGCAGCTTGGTCGTTGAGCAGTTCTTC.

V and J are TRBV2 and TRBJ2-7; D tentatively fits TRBD1 or TRBD2 (5 bases each). Germline values: CDR1 SNHLY, CDR2 FYNNEI. The V and J ends lost 5 bases and 3 bases respectively, with 17 bases between them. CDR3 length equals 15 residues. Written as DNA, the CDR3 is TGTGCCAGCAGTCTCGGGACCGGACCTCTCTACGAGCAGTACTTC. Protein sequence: CASSLGTGPLYEQYF. The variable domain in full, with the rest retrieved from reference TRBV2 and TRBJ2-7, is EPEVTQTPSHQVTQMGQEVILRCVPISNHLYFYWYRQILGQKVEFLVSFYNNEISEKSEIFDDQFSVERPDGSNFTLKIRSTKLEDSAMYFCASSLGTGPLYEQYFGPGTRLTVT.

The chain links TRBV28 to TRBJ1-5; TRBD1 is a possible D gene (5 bases). This CDR3 spans 16 amino acids. CDR1 MDHEN and CDR2 SYDVKM come from the germline V gene. V lost 0 bases and J lost 0, with 9 bases in between. CDR3 bases: TGTGCCAGCAGTTTATGGGGGCGCTATAGCAATCAGCCCCAGCATTTT. It translates to CASSLWGRYSNQPQHF.

V gene TRBV5-1 combines with J gene TRBJ2-1; TRBD2 agrees at 12 bases. J was trimmed by 4 bases and V by 3 bases; bases with no gene match: 2. The CDR3 consists of 15 residues. Germline V gene lookup returns CDR1 SGHRS and CDR2 YFSETQ. CDR3: CASSWTSGIYNEQFF. The CDR3 nucleotides are TGCGCCAGCAGCTGGACTAGCGGGATTTACAATGAGCAGTTCTTC.

Concerning this clone: Mismatch with germline at one junction end may stem from a read error. The chain combines TRBV2 with TRBJ1-5; the D is unclear. The CDR3 extends over 12 amino acids. The germline CDR1 and CDR2 sequences are SNHLY and FYNNEI. CDR3 residues: CASREGNQPQHF. The CDR3 DNA reads as TGTGCCAGCAGAGAAGGTAATCAGCCCCAGCATTTT.

This chain links TRBV11-2 with TRBJ1-1; the D gene is possibly TRBD1 (5 bases). This CDR3 has 14 amino acids. V was cut by 1 base and J by 1 base, with 7 bases left in between. Germline V gene lookup returns CDR1 SGHAT and CDR2 FQNNGV. CDR3 amino acids: CASSLAGGNTEAFF. The CDR3 bases are TGTGCCAGCAGCTTAGCCGGGGGGAACACTGAAGCTTTCTTT.

This chain joins TRBV9 and TRBJ2-5; D is possibly TRBD2 (6 bases). Looked up from germline, CDR1 is SGDLS and CDR2 is YYNGEE. The length of the CDR3 is 13 residues. Trimming stripped 0 bases from V and 6 bases from J, with 9 bases between. The CDR3 region has the DNA TGTGCCAGCAGCGTAGACGGGGGTAAGACCCAGTACTTC. This sequence encodes CASSVDGGKTQYF. Full variable domain (outside the CDR3, taken from reference TRBV9 and TRBJ2-5): DSGVTQTPKHLITATGQRVTLRCSPRSGDLSVYWYQQSLDQGLQFLIQYYNGEERAKGNILERFSAQQFPDLHSELNLSSLELGDSALYFCASSVDGGKTQYFGPGTRLLVL.

This chain joins TRBV9 and TRBJ1-2, with TRBD1 as a possible D gene (5 bases). The CDR3 has 14 residues. Per the germline V gene, CDR1 is SGDLS and CDR2 is YYNGEE. Trimming left V 0 bases short and J 4 bases short, with 10 bases between. CDR3 sequence reads: CASSVGGGGYGYTF. Written as DNA, the CDR3 is TGTGCCAGCAGCGTAGGTGGGGGAGGCTATGGCTACACCTTC.

The chain has TRBV29-1 and TRBJ2-5; D ambiguous. The CDR3 runs to 12 residues. Germline CDR1 is SQVTM and CDR2 is ANQGSEA. Trimming left V 4 bases short and J 3 bases short, with 9 bases between. The CDR3 sequence: CSVARPEETQYF. CDR3 nucleotides: TGCAGCGTTGCGAGGCCAGAAGAGACCCAGTACTTC. The variable domain in full, with the rest retrieved from reference TRBV29-1 and TRBJ2-5, is SAVISQKPSRDICQRGTSLTIQCQVDSQVTMMFWYRQQPGQSLTLIATANQGSEATYESGFVIDKFPISRPNLTFSTLTVSNMSPEDSSIYLCSVARPEETQYFGPGTRLLVL.

The rearrangement uses TRBV5-5 and TRBJ1-2; 10 nucleotides line up with TRBD1. Per germline, CDR1 SGHKS and CDR2 YYEKEE (reference sequence). This CDR3 has 15 amino acids. The ends lost 3 bases at V and 3 bases at J; junction bases unmatched: 5. The CDR3 sequence: CASSSGTGVDYGYTF. The DNA of the CDR3 is TGTGCCAGCAGCTCCGGGACAGGGGTCGACTATGGCTACACCTTC.

The chain links TRBV29-1 to TRBJ1-5; 7 bases are shared with TRBD1. J was trimmed by 5 bases and V by 7 bases; bases with no gene match: 11. The CDR3 sequence is 14 residues long. Germline lookup yields CDR1 SQVTM and CDR2 ANQGSEA. CDR3 DNA sequence: TGCAGCGCCCGACAGGGATCGGAGGATCAGCCCCAGCATTTT. Protein sequence: CSARQGSEDQPQHF.

This rearrangement joins TRBV7-2 to TRBJ2-1; the match to TRBD2 covers 10 bases. The CDR3 runs 17 residues. V was clipped by 5 bases and J by 7 bases; unmatched bases: 14. The V gene's germline CDR1 is SGHTA and CDR2 FQGNSA. This chain's CDR3 is CASSTRLAGSDRNEQFF. The CDR3 DNA reads as TGTGCCAGCAGCACCCGACTAGCGGGTTCTGACCGGAATGAGCAGTTCTTC.

The chain carries TRBV5-1 and TRBJ1-1, with 8 bases lining up with TRBD1. CDR3 length: 14 amino acids. V was clipped by 3 bases and J by 0 bases; unmatched bases: 1. Germline V gives CDR1 SGHRS, CDR2 YFSETQ. The CDR3 DNA reads as TGCGCCAGCAGCTGGGGACAGGTGAACACTGAAGCTTTCTTT. Protein product: CASSWGQVNTEAFF. The full variable domain, completed using reference TRBV5-1 and TRBJ1-1, is KAGVTQTPRYLIKTRGQQVTLSCSPISGHRSVSWYQQTPGQGLQFLFEYFSETQRNKGNFPGRFSGRQFSNSRSEMNVSTLELGDSALYLCASSWGQVNTEAFFGQGTRLTVV.

The chain combines TRBV28 with TRBJ2-3; 10 bases line up with TRBD2. The V and J ends lost 6 bases and 5 bases, in that order; junction bases with no gene match: 8. Germline V CDR1 and CDR2: MDHEN, SYDVKM. The CDR3 has 15 residues. CDR3 region: CASRPSGSRGDTQYF. The CDR3, as DNA: TGTGCCAGCAGGCCTAGCGGGAGTCGAGGAGATACGCAGTATTTT.

DNA for the CDR3: TGTGCCAGCAGCCCACACGGACAGGGTAAACTCCAAGAGACCCAGTACTTC. Translating gives CASSPHGQGKLQETQYF. The chain is built from TRBV7-3 and TRBJ2-5; 8 positions agree with TRBD1. Per germline, CDR1 SGHTA and CDR2 FQGTGA. Trimming at V came to 5 bases and at J to 1 base, leaving 12 bases not matched to a gene. The CDR3 covers 17 residues.

The chain links TRBV30 to TRBJ2-6; no firm D call. Trimming cost V 0 bases and J 0 bases, with 6 bases left between them. This CDR3 is built from 15 residues. Germline-derived CDR1 and CDR2 are GTSNPN and SVGIG (reference sequence). CDR3 region: CAWSVRDSGANVLTF. CDR3 in DNA: TGTGCCTGGAGTGTACGCGACTCTGGGGCCAACGTCCTGACTTTC.

The chain joins TRBV15 to TRBJ2-5; 10 bases match TRBD2. With V trimmed by 7 bases and J by 3 bases, 8 bases remained unmatched. CDR1 is LNHNV, CDR2 YYDKDF, per germline (reference sequence). The CDR3 extends over 15 amino acids. Written as DNA, the CDR3 is TGTGCCACCACCCGCGATCTAGCGGGGGAAGAGACCCAGTACTTC. Translated, it gives CATTRDLAGEETQYF.